Presented here are 13 T cell receptor beta chains from one specimen sequenced in a study of T cell responses to AZD1222 COVID-19 vaccine. Sequencing was performed with immunoSEQ multiplex PCR; in TCRdb, only in-frame clones are kept and a portion is missing. In the table there are roughly 70,000 clones, around 82% of which are singletons. Sequencing was performed on peripheral blood, taken 28 days after the second AZD1222 dose. The receptors were sampled from an adult who received the AZD1222 COVID-19 vaccine.

The V and J genes are TRBV19 and TRBJ1-2, with a weak D call TRBD1 (5 bases). Between the trimmed V and J ends, which lost 3 bases and 5 bases, there was a span of 13 bases. This CDR3 region has 14 residues. Germline V gene lookup returns CDR1 LNHDA and CDR2 SQIVND (reference sequence). CDR3 in amino acids: CASSMFTGEYGYTF. The CDR3 nucleotides are TGTGCCAGTAGTATGTTCACAGGAGAATATGGCTACACCTTC.

The rearrangement joins TRBV19 to TRBJ2-7, with 10 bases that match TRBD1. V lost 6 bases to trimming and J lost 1 base; unmatched junction nucleotides: 6. Per the germline V gene, CDR1 is LNHDA and CDR2 is SQIVND (reference sequence). The CDR3 runs to 15 residues. For the CDR3, the DNA is TGTGCCAGTAGCCAGACAGGGGGCCAATCCTACGAGCAGTACTTC. It yields the protein CASSQTGGQSYEQYF. Based on the CDR3 plus reference TRBV19 and TRBJ2-7, the full variable domain is DGGITQSPKYLFRKEGQNVTLSCEQNLNHDAMYWYRQDPGQGLRLIYYSQIVNDFQKGDIAEGYSVSREKKESFPLTVTSAQKNPTAFYLCASSQTGGQSYEQYFGPGTRLTVT.

V and J are TRBV4-2 and TRBJ2-7; 8 bases agree with TRBD1. The germline V gene encodes CDR1 LGHNA and CDR2 YNFKEQ. The CDR3 contains 16 residues. Trimming took 0 bases from V and 5 from J; bases not matched to a gene: 9. The CDR3 loop is CASSQDRKTGGNEQYF. The CDR3 region has the DNA TGTGCCAGCAGCCAAGATAGAAAAACAGGGGGAAACGAGCAGTACTTC.

The chain carries TRBV5-1 and TRBJ1-4; no definite D call. There are 14 residues in the CDR3. Germline CDR1 is SGHRS and CDR2 is YFSETQ. V shed 0 bases and J shed 6 bases, with 9 bases lying between them. CDR3 amino acids: CASSLASSHEKLFF. DNA of the CDR3: TGCGCCAGCAGCTTGGCGTCCAGCCATGAAAAACTGTTTTTT.

The chain joins TRBV7-2 to TRBJ1-6, with 9 bases aligning to TRBD1. With V trimmed by 3 bases and J by 6 bases, 3 bases remained unmatched. CDR3 length equals 15 residues. In germline, CDR1 is SGHTA, CDR2 FQGNSA. The CDR3 loop reads CASSFQTGGNSPLHF. CDR3 DNA: TGTGCCAGCAGCTTCCAGACAGGGGGTAATTCACCCCTCCACTTT.

This CDR3 is CASSLGGGETQYF. CDR3 coding DNA: TGTGCCAGCAGCTTAGGAGGGGGAGAGACCCAGTACTTC. The chain recombines TRBV7-2 with TRBJ2-5, with D possibly matching TRBD1 (6 bases). This CDR3 spans 13 amino acids. V dropped 1 base and J dropped 4 bases, with 7 bases sitting between them. The germline V gene encodes CDR1 SGHTA and CDR2 FQGNSA.

This chain joins TRBV7-6 and TRBJ2-3; D call uncertain. Per the germline V gene, CDR1 is SGHVS and CDR2 is FNYEAQ. The CDR3 is 16 amino acids. V lost 5 bases to trimming and J lost 7 bases, with 22 bases between them. The CDR3 reads CASSNDPPVGRNTQYF. In DNA, the CDR3 is TGTGCCAGCAGCAACGACCCGCCGGTCGGCAGGAATACGCAGTATTTT.

This clone was detected only once. This rearrangement joins TRBV4-2 to TRBJ1-1, with a weak D call TRBD1 (6 bases). The CDR3 is 15 residues long. Trimming removed 4 bases from V and 0 bases from J, with 12 bases in between. The germline gives CDR1 LGHNA, CDR2 YNFKEQ. The CDR3 region is CASSRGDRLNTEAFF. In DNA, the CDR3 is TGTGCCAGCAGCCGAGGAGACAGGTTGAACACTGAAGCTTTCTTT.

J is TRBJ2-7 and V is TRBV25-1; D may be TRBD2 (6 bases). Trimming left V 8 bases short and J 0 bases short, with 11 bases between. The CDR3 runs to 13 residues. Germline lookup yields CDR1 MGHDK and CDR2 SYGVNS. CDR3 in amino acids: CASQGLFSYEQYF. As DNA, the CDR3 is TGTGCCAGCCAGGGACTCTTCTCCTACGAGCAGTACTTC.

This chain joins TRBV29-1 and TRBJ1-2, with 8 bases lining up with TRBD1. Germline CDR1 SQVTM, CDR2 ANQGSEA. The V and J ends lost 6 bases and 5 bases, in that order; junction bases with no gene match: 2. The CDR3 contains 11 residues. The chain's CDR3 is CSVRQGYGYTF. Here the CDR3 DNA reads TGCAGCGTCCGACAGGGGTATGGCTACACCTTC. Combining the CDR3 with reference TRBV29-1 and TRBJ1-2 gives the whole variable domain SAVISQKPSRDICQRGTSLTIQCQVDSQVTMMFWYRQQPGQSLTLIATANQGSEATYESGFVIDKFPISRPNLTFSTLTVSNMSPEDSSIYLCSVRQGYGYTFGSGTRLTVV.

The rearrangement links TRBV6-5 to TRBJ2-3; D uncertain. Germline-derived CDR1 and CDR2 are MNHEY and SVGAGI. The CDR3 is 14 residues long. The V gene lost 6 bases and the J gene lost 0 bases, with 10 bases spanning the gap. The CDR3 region is CASRMERSTDTQYF. The CDR3 DNA reads TGTGCCAGCAGAATGGAGCGTAGCACAGATACGCAGTATTTT.

V and J are TRBV10-3 and TRBJ2-6; TRBD1 might be the D (7 bases). CDR1 ENHRY and CDR2 SYGVKD come from the germline V gene. The CDR3 runs 18 residues. The V end was cut by 4 bases, the J end by 0 bases, with 16 bases between. CDR3 protein: CAISGRQGGISGANVLTF. The CDR3 DNA is TGTGCCATCAGTGGTCGGCAGGGGGGAATCTCTGGGGCCAACGTCCTGACTTTC.

The chain couples TRBV7-9 to TRBJ1-4, with TRBD1 matching 7 bases. V lost 5 bases to trimming and J lost 4 bases; unmatched junction nucleotides: 13. In germline, CDR1 is SEHNR, CDR2 FQNEAQ (reference sequence). This CDR3 spans 17 amino acids. The CDR3 sequence is CASSLGPYQGVNEKLFF. For the CDR3, the DNA is TGTGCCAGCAGCCTAGGCCCTTACCAGGGGGTTAATGAAAAACTGTTTTTT.